This TCR beta chain is from a study of T cells after yellow fever vaccination. About the research overall: The SMART-Seq v4 Ultra Low Input method served to prepare the low-cell-number fractions.

From the 5' RACE reads, TCRdb called clonotypes with MiXCR, one entry per CDR3 protein. The sample consists of hundreds of thousands of distinct CDR3 sequences, about 19% of them appearing once. This clonotype was seen more than once but under ten times. The target antigen is unknown. General study results and limits: Repertoires sorted by FACS could include abundant clonotypes that are contaminants from the bulk population. Post-booster repertoires again held most primary-vaccination clones (just under 97% CD4, 85% to 90% CD8). Clonotypes appearing in both CD4 and CD8 compartments existed, and their share was small.

Trimming removed 2 bases from V and 4 bases from J, with 5 bases in between. CDR1 is ENHRY and CDR2 is SYGVKD in the germline V gene. This CDR3 spans 12 amino acids. The sequence was collected from a man aged 18 to 29 who received the YFV17D yellow fever vaccine. The rearrangement uses TRBV10-3 and TRBJ1-1; D gene uncertain. The sequencing here drew on PBMCs, taken before the yellow fever booster vaccination. CDR3 amino acids: CAISEVGTEAFF. The CDR3 DNA follows: TGTGCCATCAGTGAGGTGGGCACTGAAGCTTTCTTT.